This T cell receptor beta chain came from a study of T cell responses to AZD1222 COVID-19 vaccine. Study details: Second-dose recipients at about 4 or about 12 weeks were treated as one pooled group. Findings and caveats of the study: Clonal diversity was possibly underestimated; the donors were predominantly white British and more often female. Within unmutated variant regions lay the reported targets of nearly half of spike-specific TCRs.

Germline V gene data show CDR1 as SNHLY and CDR2 as FYNNEI. V was pared by 11 bases and J by 1 base, with 2 bases of the junction left unmatched. The CDR3 consists of 12 residues. A note on this clone: What it binds is not known.

TCRdb's table, derived via immunoSEQ multiplex PCR, lists solely in-frame clones and lacks some. The repertoire has some 140,000 clones, around 90% of them found once; the top ten carry about 1.9%. Sequencing was performed on peripheral blood, taken on day 0 of AZD1222 vaccination. This chain connects TRBV2 to TRBJ2-7, with 10 bases lining up with TRBD1. The TCR comes from an adult in good health. CDR3 DNA sequence: TGTGCCTGGACAGGGGGTTCCTACGAGCAGTACTTC. Protein product: CAWTGGSYEQYF.